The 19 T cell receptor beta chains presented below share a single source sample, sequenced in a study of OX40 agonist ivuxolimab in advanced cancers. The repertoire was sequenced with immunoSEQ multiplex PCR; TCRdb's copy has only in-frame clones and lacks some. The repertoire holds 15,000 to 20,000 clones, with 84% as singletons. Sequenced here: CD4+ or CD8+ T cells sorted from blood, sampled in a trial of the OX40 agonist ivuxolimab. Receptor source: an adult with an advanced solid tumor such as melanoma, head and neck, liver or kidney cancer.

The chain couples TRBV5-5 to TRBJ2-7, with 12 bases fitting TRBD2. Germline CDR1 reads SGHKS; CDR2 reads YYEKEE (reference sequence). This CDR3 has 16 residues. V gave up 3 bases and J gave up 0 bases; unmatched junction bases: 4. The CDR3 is CASSSRLAGASYEQYF. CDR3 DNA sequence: TGTGCCAGCAGCTCTAGACTAGCGGGAGCCTCCTACGAGCAGTACTTC.

CDR3: CASTTFGGENQETQYF. As DNA, the CDR3 is TGTGCCAGTACTACTTTTGGGGGCGAAAACCAAGAGACCCAGTACTTC. The chain employs TRBV7-9 and TRBJ2-5, with D possibly being TRBD1 (6 bases). V gave up 9 bases and J gave up 0 bases, with 20 bases separating them. This CDR3 comprises 16 residues. Germline V gene lookup returns CDR1 SEHNR and CDR2 FQNEAQ (reference sequence).

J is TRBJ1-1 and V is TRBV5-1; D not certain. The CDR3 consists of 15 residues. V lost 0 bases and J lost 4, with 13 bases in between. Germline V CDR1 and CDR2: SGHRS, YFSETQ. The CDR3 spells CASSLAAFVVTEAFF. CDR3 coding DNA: TGCGCCAGCAGCTTGGCTGCTTTCGTCGTCACTGAAGCTTTCTTT.

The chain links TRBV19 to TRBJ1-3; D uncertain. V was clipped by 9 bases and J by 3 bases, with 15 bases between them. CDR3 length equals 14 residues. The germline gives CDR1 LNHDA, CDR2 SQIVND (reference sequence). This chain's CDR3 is CASLNGRGGNTIYF. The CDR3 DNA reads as TGTGCCAGCCTAAATGGGCGAGGTGGAAACACCATATATTTT. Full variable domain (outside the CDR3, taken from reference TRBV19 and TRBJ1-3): DGGITQSPKYLFRKEGQNVTLSCEQNLNHDAMYWYRQDPGQGLRLIYYSQIVNDFQKGDIAEGYSVSREKKESFPLTVTSAQKNPTAFYLCASLNGRGGNTIYFGEGSWLTVV.

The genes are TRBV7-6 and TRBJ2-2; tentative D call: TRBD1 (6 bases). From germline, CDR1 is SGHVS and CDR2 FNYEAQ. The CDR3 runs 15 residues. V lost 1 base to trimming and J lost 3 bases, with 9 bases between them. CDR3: CASSLGAGDTGELFF. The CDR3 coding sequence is TGTGCCAGCAGCTTAGGGGCAGGGGACACCGGGGAGCTGTTTTTT.

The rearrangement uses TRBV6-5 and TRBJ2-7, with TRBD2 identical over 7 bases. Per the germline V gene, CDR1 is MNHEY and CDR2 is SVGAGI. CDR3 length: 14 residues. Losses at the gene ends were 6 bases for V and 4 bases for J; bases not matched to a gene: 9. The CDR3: CASSRSPGGYEQYF. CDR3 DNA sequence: TGTGCCAGCAGCCGAAGTCCGGGGGGATACGAGCAGTACTTC.

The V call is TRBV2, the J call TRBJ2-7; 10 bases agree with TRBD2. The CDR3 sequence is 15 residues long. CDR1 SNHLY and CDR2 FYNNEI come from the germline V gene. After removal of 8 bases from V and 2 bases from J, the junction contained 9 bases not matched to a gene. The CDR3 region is CASVWTSGQTYEQYF. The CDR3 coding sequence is TGTGCCAGCGTTTGGACTAGCGGACAAACCTACGAGCAGTACTTC.

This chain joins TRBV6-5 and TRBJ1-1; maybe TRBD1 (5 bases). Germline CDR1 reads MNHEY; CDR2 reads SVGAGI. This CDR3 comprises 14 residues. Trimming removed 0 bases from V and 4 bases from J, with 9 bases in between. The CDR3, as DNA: TGTGCCAGCAGTTACTCGCTCGGGGCCACTGAAGCTTTCTTT. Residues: CASSYSLGATEAFF.

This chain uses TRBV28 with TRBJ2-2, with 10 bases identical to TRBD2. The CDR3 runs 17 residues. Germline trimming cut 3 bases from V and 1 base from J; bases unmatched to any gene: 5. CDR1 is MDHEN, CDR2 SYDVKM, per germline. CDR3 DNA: TGTGCCAGCAGTTTTCTAGGGACTAGCGAGAACACCGGGGAGCTGTTTTTT. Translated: CASSFLGTSENTGELFF.

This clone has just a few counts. Written as DNA, the CDR3 is TGTGCCAGCACCTCCTTGGGGGACCAGCCCCAGCATTTT. Translated: CASTSLGDQPQHF. V gene TRBV28 combines with J gene TRBJ1-5; possible D gene TRBD1, 5 bases. The V and J ends lost 7 bases and 7 bases respectively, with 14 bases between them. The V gene's germline CDR1 is MDHEN and CDR2 SYDVKM. The CDR3 has 13 amino acids.

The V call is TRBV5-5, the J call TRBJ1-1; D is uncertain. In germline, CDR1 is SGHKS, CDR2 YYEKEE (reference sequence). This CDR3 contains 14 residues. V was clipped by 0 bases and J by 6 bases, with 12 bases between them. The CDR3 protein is CASSLGDWAPEAFF. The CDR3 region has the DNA TGTGCCAGCAGCTTGGGGGATTGGGCGCCTGAAGCTTTCTTT.

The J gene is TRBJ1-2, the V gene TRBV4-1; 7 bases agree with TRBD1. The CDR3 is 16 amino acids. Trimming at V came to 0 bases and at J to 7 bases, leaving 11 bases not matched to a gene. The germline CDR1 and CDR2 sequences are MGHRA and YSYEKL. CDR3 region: CASSQEGTELTSGYTF. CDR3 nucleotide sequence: TGCGCCAGCAGCCAAGAAGGGACAGAGCTCACAAGTGGCTACACCTTC.

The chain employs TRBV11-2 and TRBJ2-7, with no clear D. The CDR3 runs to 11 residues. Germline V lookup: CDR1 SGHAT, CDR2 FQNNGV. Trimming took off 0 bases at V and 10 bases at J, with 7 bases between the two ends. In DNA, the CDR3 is TGTGCCAGCAGCTTAGATCAGGACCAGTACTTC. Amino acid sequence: CASSLDQDQYF.

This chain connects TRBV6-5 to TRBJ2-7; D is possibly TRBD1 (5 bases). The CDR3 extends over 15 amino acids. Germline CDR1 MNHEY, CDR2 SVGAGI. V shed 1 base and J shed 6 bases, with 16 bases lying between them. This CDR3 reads CASSYFSNLGAEQYF. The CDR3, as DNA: TGTGCCAGCAGTTACTTCTCGAACCTAGGGGCCGAGCAGTACTTC.

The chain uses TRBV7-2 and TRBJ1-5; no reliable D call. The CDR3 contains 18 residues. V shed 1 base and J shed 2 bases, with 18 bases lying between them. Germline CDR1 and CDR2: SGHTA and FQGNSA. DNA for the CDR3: TGTGCCAGCAGCTTAGAGAGAGGGCGTCGGGTCCGCAATCAGCCCCAGCATTTT. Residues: CASSLERGRRVRNQPQHF.

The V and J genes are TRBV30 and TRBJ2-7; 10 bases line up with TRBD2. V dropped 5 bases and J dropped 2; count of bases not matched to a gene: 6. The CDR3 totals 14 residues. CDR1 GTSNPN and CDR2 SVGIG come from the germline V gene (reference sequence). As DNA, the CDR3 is TGTGCCTGGGTATTTAGCGGGAGGACCTACGAGCAGTACTTC. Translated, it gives CAWVFSGRTYEQYF.

The CDR3 sequence is CASSQQRGGAGETQYF. In DNA, the CDR3 is TGTGCCAGCAGCCAACAACGGGGGGGGGCAGGAGAGACCCAGTACTTC. The chain joins TRBV14 to TRBJ2-5; 8 bases align to TRBD2. Germline V gene sequence: CDR1 SGHDN, CDR2 FVKESK. With V trimmed by 2 bases and J by 4 bases, 9 bases remained unmatched. The CDR3 contains 16 residues.

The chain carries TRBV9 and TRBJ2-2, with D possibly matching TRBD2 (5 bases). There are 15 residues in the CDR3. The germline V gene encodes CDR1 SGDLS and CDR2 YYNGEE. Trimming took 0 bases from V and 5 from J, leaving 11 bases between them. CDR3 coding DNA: TGTGCCAGCAGCGTAGTTAGCGACACGACCGGGGAGCTGTTTTTT. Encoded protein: CASSVVSDTTGELFF. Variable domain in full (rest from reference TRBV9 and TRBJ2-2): DSGVTQTPKHLITATGQRVTLRCSPRSGDLSVYWYQQSLDQGLQFLIQYYNGEERAKGNILERFSAQQFPDLHSELNLSSLELGDSALYFCASSVVSDTTGELFFGEGSRLTVL.

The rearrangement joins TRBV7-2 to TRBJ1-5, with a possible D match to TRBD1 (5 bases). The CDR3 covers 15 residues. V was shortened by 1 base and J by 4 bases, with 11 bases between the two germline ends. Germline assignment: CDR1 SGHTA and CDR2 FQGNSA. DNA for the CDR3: TGTGCCAGCAGCTTAGGTCCAGGGATGAATCAGCCCCAGCATTTT. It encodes CASSLGPGMNQPQHF.